This T cell receptor (beta chain) appears in the sequencing data of a study of cytomegalovirus exposure and HLA in healthy donors (dated 2017 in TCRdb). Looking at the study overall: An earlier analysis of under 600 of the donors reported roughly 270 Gb of sequence data and 117 million unique TCR beta sequences from about 180 million T cells. The study used immunosequencing to profile the T cell repertoires of hundreds of subjects and linked those repertoires to cytomegalovirus serostatus. Donor age, sex, ethnicity and CMV serostatus were compiled alongside the repertoire data. Of the 398 genotyped donors, around 81% fell in the genetic ancestry cluster associated with self-reported Caucasian donors. In a later analysis, previously published TCR beta repertoires from several hundred donors were re-analyzed and high-resolution HLA genotyping was added so that TCR occurrence patterns could be studied. A later genetic analysis used genome-wide SNP genotypes for about three fifths of the 666 donors, treating that subset as a discovery cohort. Besides the first cohort of 500 to 700 subjects, a separate validation cohort made up of over 100 different subjects was used. In an earlier analysis of roughly 580 of the donors, high-throughput TCR beta sequencing was used to judge whether each TCR beta V gene segment behaved as functional or pseudogenic. To predict cytomegalovirus infection status, the study combined high-throughput TCR immunosequencing, statistical association of individual TCRs with disease status, and machine learning. On average, roughly 250,000 unique TCR beta nucleotide sequences were sequenced per donor among some 420 genotyped donors of the cohort, with roughly 19% of those sequences being non-productive. The number of typed donors differed by locus: roughly 629-640 for A, B, C, DRB1 and DQB1; roughly 510 for DQA1; 606 for DPA1; and about 450 for DPB1. HLA typing covered class I and class II loci at four-digit resolution. All discovery cohort repertoires had been generated on a single sequencing platform. Roughly 300 gigabases of sequencing data and 70 million to 100 million unique TCR sequences were included in an early release covering around 650 HLA-typed donors. In the later analysis, no new phenotypic data were used to find candidate immune exposures; instead, reliance was placed on TCR beta sequences and their occurrence across donors. About five DR-DQ haplotypes were treated as single units for association and clustering because of strong linkage in the cohort. The study was designed to test whether signatures of past pathogen exposure could be identified by cataloging public T cell receptors. General study outcomes and caveats: In this cohort, only TCR beta chains were sequenced, and detectable features were limited by the absence of alpha or paired-chain data. In a later analysis, several top co-occurrence clusters were reported to appear linked to parvovirus B19, influenza, CMV and Epstein-Barr virus. Some IMGT-functional V segments, including TRBV6-2 and TRBV6-3, could not be told apart with the 87-base-pair reads, so those segments were excluded. A further reported finding was that TCR beta sequences accurately predicted the HLA-A and HLA-B alleles for most subjects in the first cohort. In a later genetic analysis, a missense DCLRE1C variant was associated with V-gene and J-gene trimming of TCR beta chains, and the association was replicated in an independent cohort. In a later analysis, HLA-associated TCR beta chains were found to be more clonally expanded and to have lower generation probabilities than equally common non-associated chains. The authors suggested that the approach could potentially be extended to other disease states and immunological phenotypes. In the study, approximately 150 TCR beta chains were listed as associated with cytomegalovirus. The only immune exposure information available for the cohort was CMV serostatus. When HLA alleles, especially DR and DQ, strongly co-occurred, attributing TCR associations to individual alleles was difficult. Because HLA typing was unavailable for some donors at each locus, only the typed subset was used in association tests. According to a later genetic analysis, donors in an Asian-associated ancestry cluster had fewer N-insertions in productive TCRs than the roughly 700-donor mean. A cluster of highly shared sequence variants was judged likely to be a technical artifact of the sequencing pipeline. Cytomegalovirus status was reported to be diagnosed by the classifier with high specificity and sensitivity in both the original and validation cohorts. Linkage disequilibrium might explain the correlated functional status among segregating V segments, but an unknown experimental factor could not be excluded. A few of the identified cytomegalovirus-associated TCR beta chains were confirmed in vitro to be specific for cytomegalovirus antigens. In an earlier analysis of fewer than 750 of the donors, most TCR beta V segments were observed in productive rearrangements about 87% or about 30% of the time, broadly matching IMGT annotations. According to a later analysis, TCR association rates differed among HLA loci, with DRB1 alleles showing the most associated TCRs and HLA-C alleles showing the fewest. The earlier analysis of around 600 of the donors excluded roughly 17 rarely observed V segments, including chromosome 9 orphons, because counts were too low. Presence/absence analyses assumed roughly uniform sequencing depth across donors, an assumption that may not hold. Most TCR sequences were seen in very few donors, while some public TCRs were found in many individuals. In a later analysis, 16,951 TCR beta sequences were associated with specific HLA alleles at a false discovery rate of 0.05. According to a later analysis, most CMV-associated TCR beta chains appeared to be HLA-restricted, and the HLA associations seemed to be driven largely by CMV exposure.

In total, around 600 healthy bone marrow donors made up the cohort. At the time of sampling, all cohort members were nominally healthy, though unrecorded immune exposures were likely present. The donor tested CMV seropositive and was one of the 289 seropositive cohort members. Every donor gave a peripheral blood sample, and the peripheral blood mononuclear cells from that sample were used for TCR beta sequencing. Genomic DNA was extracted from the blood cell samples with the Qiagen DNeasy Blood Extraction Kit. The CDR3 goes from the cysteine to the phenylalanine over 18 residues. Only the CDR3 DNA stays, 54 bases, in frame from base 1. Trimmed from V: 1 base; trimmed from J: 1 base; junction bases lacking a gene match: 11. Via the germline V gene (reference sequence), CDR1 is MNHEY and CDR2 SMNVEV. As for this clone: What antigen it recognizes has not been identified. No base-level quality is on record; no much larger clone is a single base apart.

To prepare the library, the immunoSEQ multiplex PCR assay was applied. For the multiplex PCR, a mixture combining 60 forward primers for TCR Vbeta segments and 13 reverse primers for TCR Jbeta segments was used. The CDR3 region of rearranged TCR beta genes was amplified from genomic DNA with a multiplex PCR assay. Amplified TCR beta libraries were sequenced as 87-base-pair reads on the Illumina HiSeq System. The authors' pipeline ran thus. In a later analysis, about 80 million unique TCR beta chains were counted across the 500 to 850 repertoires, and roughly 9.9 million of these chains were shared by at least two donors. Raw reads were error-corrected and collapsed into unique sequences with a nearest-neighbor algorithm that merged closely related sequences to remove PCR and sequencing errors. CDR3 sequences were aligned to IMGT reference sequences to assign V, D and J gene segments. For a sequence to be retained, a match of at least six nucleotides was required to both a V gene segment and a J gene segment. Rearrangements were classified as productive when the CDR3 lacked stop codons and remained in frame with V and J, and all other rearrangements were classified as non-productive. Following IMGT convention, CDR3 was defined as the stretch from the second conserved V-encoded cysteine to the conserved J-encoded phenylalanine. Sequences without an unambiguous match to a single V gene segment were excluded from the earlier analysis of a few hundred of the donors. An earlier analysis of almost 600 of the donors classified V segments as functional when productive rearrangements were above 56.7% and as segregating when the standard deviation between donors was above 5%. A statistical classification framework was built to diagnose cytomegalovirus status from the catalog of TCR beta chain sequences. In a later analysis, TCR nucleotide sequences were compared against IMGT/GENE-DB human TR gene sequences so that V and J genes could be assigned. A later analysis assigned CDR3 sequences and most-parsimonious VDJ recombination scenarios with the TCRdist pipeline. In a later analysis, every TCR beta chain was defined by the combination of its CDR3 amino acid sequence and its V-gene family, and reads without a unique V-gene family were dropped. In a later analysis, around 650 highly shared, low-generation-probability nucleotide sequences were removed to address suspected cross-contamination and a sequencing artifact. A later analysis calculated a clonal expansion index for each public chain from normalized within-repertoire ranks of inferred template counts. Generation probabilities in a later analysis came from a VDJ recombination model fitted to out-of-frame rearrangements, and those results were checked against IGoR. In a later analysis, hypergeometric tests were used to score TCR-TCR, TCR-HLA and TCR-CMV co-occurrence, with a repertoire-size bias correction applied to TCR pairs. To estimate false discovery rates, a later analysis permuted the HLA or CMV assignments 20 times. In a later analysis, co-occurring TCRs were grouped using DBSCAN, and TCRdist sequence similarity was added for clustering within HLA-allele-positive subsets. Repertoires with fewer than 30,000 or more than 120,000 public chains, plus five repertoires with anomalous nucleotide sharing, were excluded from co-occurrence clustering. Entries here come from immuneACCESS through TCRdb and include only in-frame sequences with V and J called. Some clones fail to appear in such tables; in the studies checked, an unresolved V gene covers under half of the shortfall, and the cause of the remainder is unknown. Clone size and V and J calls were adopted from that table, with D and trimming inferred from the DNA. Present in this sample are 95,000 to 150,000 clones, roughly 80% of which were seen just once. The ten top clones hold 4% of the sample.

The chain joins TRBV27 to TRBJ2-7; TRBD2 agrees with 9 junctional bases. This receptor was taken from a man between 18 and 35 years old in good health and CMV-seropositive. Sequencing was carried out using PBMCs. The CDR3 loop reads CASSLFPTNSGSSYEQYF. Here is the DNA: TGTGCCAGCAGTTTATTCCCCACCAATAGCGGGAGTTCCTACGAGCAGTACTTC.